These T cell receptor beta chains were read from a single sample in a study of immune evolution from preneoplasia to lung adenocarcinoma. This table comes from immunoSEQ multiplex PCR, and its TCRdb copy is limited to in-frame clones, with some not included. In the table there are roughly 1,100 clones, over 80% of which are singletons. Material for sequencing was FFPE atypical adenomatous hyperplasia tissue from the lung. These receptors were collected from a person aged 65 to 85 with lung adenocarcinoma. Each CDR3 is given with its conserved first and last residue. A D gene is named only where the DNA matches it firmly. Not all rows give a size; the values are once, few, many and, for expanded clones, a class.

d_gene | j_gene | v_gene | abundance | CDR3aa | CDR3nt
TRBD1 | TRBJ2-7 | TRBV7-2 | NA | CASSSVTGGSYEQYF | TGTGCCAGCAGCTCCGTGACAGGGGGCTCCTACGAGCAGTACTTC
TRBD2 | TRBJ2-1 | TRBV2 | few | CASRGTSGRNEQFF | TGTGCCAGCAGAGGGACTAGCGGGAGAAATGAGCAGTTCTTC
TRBD2 | TRBJ2-5 | TRBV5-1 | NA | CASSFGGGSETQYF | TGCGCCAGCAGCTTTGGGGGAGGGTCGGAGACCCAGTACTTC
NA | TRBJ1-1 | TRBV2 | NA | CASSEVGVNTEAFF | TGTGCCAGCAGTGAAGTGGGTGTGAACACTGAAGCTTTCTTT
NA | TRBJ1-2 | TRBV9 | NA | CASSVGQRNYGYTF | TGTGCCAGCAGCGTAGGACAGAGAAACTATGGCTACACCTTC
NA | TRBJ2-3 | TRBV6-1 | NA | CASSEVVGGYGTDTQYF | TGTGCCAGCAGTGAAGTGGTTGGGGGATACGGCACAGATACGCAGTATTTT
NA | TRBJ2-7 | TRBV7-8 | NA | CASSRLAVQTGVEQYF | TGTGCCAGCAGCCGGCTCGCAGTACAAACCGGGGTCGAGCAGTACTTC
NA | TRBJ1-1 | TRBV5-1 | NA | CASSPLTGNTEAFF | TGCGCCAGCAGCCCGCTGACCGGGAACACTGAAGCTTTCTTT
NA | TRBJ2-5 | TRBV19 | NA | CASSINGETQYF | TGTGCCAGTAGTATTAACGGGGAGACCCAGTACTTC
TRBD2 | TRBJ2-1 | TRBV7-9 | NA | CASSLERESYNEQFF | TGTGCCAGCAGCTTAGAGCGGGAGAGCTACAATGAGCAGTTCTTC
NA | TRBJ2-7 | TRBV14 | NA | CASSQGGYEQYF | TGTGCCAGCAGCCAGGGTGGGTACGAGCAGTACTTC
TRBD1 | TRBJ1-1 | TRBV7-2 | NA | CASSLIGQGNTEAFF | TGTGCCAGCAGCCTGATCGGACAGGGCAACACTGAAGCTTTCTTT
TRBD1 | TRBJ2-3 | TRBV5-1 | NA | CASKGTEYTQYF | TGCGCCAGCAAGGGGACAGAGTATACGCAGTATTTT
TRBD1 | TRBJ1-1 | TRBV10-1 | NA | CASSGSGTGYTEAFF | TGCGCCAGCAGTGGATCCGGGACAGGGTACACTGAAGCTTTCTTT
NA | TRBJ1-4 | TRBV4-3 | NA | CASSQGVGGGEKLFF | TGCGCCAGCAGCCAAGGGGTGGGGGGAGGTGAAAAACTGTTTTTT
NA | TRBJ2-3 | TRBV5-1 | NA | CASSPGGGTSADTQYF | TGCGCCAGCAGCCCCGGGGGAGGGACAAGTGCAGATACGCAGTATTTT
NA | TRBJ2-5 | TRBV4-1 | NA | CASSPERETQYF | TGCGCCAGCAGCCCTGAGAGAGAGACCCAGTACTTC
TRBD1 | TRBJ2-1 | TRBV29-1 | NA | CSARQGALYNEQFF | TGCAGCGCCCGACAGGGGGCCCTTTACAATGAGCAGTTCTTC
NA | TRBJ2-5 | TRBV18 | few | CASSSPFGQLETQYF | TGTGCCAGCTCATCCCCCTTCGGCCAATTAGAGACCCAGTACTTC
NA | TRBJ1-2 | TRBV28 | few | CASTFRDRHYGYTF | TGTGCCAGCACCTTCCGGGACCGCCACTATGGCTACACCTTC
TRBD1 | TRBJ2-5 | TRBV2 | few | CASRETTGRETQYF | TGTGCCAGCAGAGAAACGACAGGGAGAGAGACCCAGTACTTC
TRBD1 | TRBJ1-1 | TRBV18 | NA | CASSPRSDRATEAFF | TGTGCCAGCTCACCGAGGTCCGACAGGGCGACTGAAGCTTTCTTT
TRBD1 | TRBJ1-2 | TRBV6-5 | NA | CASSPDRGHNYGYTF | TGTGCCAGCAGCCCTGACAGGGGTCATAACTATGGCTACACCTTC
TRBD1 | TRBJ2-7 | TRBV11-2 | NA | CASSRQGYEQYF | TGTGCCAGCAGCCGACAGGGCTACGAGCAGTACTTC
NA | TRBJ2-7 | TRBV11-2 | NA | CASSLAPGPAYEQYF | TGTGCCAGCAGCTTAGCCCCGGGACCGGCCTACGAGCAGTACTTC
NA | TRBJ1-1 | TRBV19 | few | CASSDRPNTEAFF | TGTGCCAGTAGTGACAGGCCGAACACTGAAGCTTTCTTT
NA | TRBJ2-5 | TRBV18 | NA | CASSFPFGQLETQYF | TGTGCCAGCTCATTCCCCTTCGGCCAATTAGAGACCCAGTACTTC
NA | TRBJ1-2 | TRBV30 | NA | CAWSVKSRGSHYGYTF | TGTGCCTGGAGTGTAAAAAGCAGGGGCAGCCACTATGGCTACACCTTC
NA | TRBJ2-1 | TRBV29-1 | NA | CSVVGTAYNEQFF | TGCAGCGTCGTAGGGACGGCCTACAATGAGCAGTTCTTC
NA | TRBJ2-1 | TRBV6-5 | NA | CASSATGTGEQFF | TGTGCCAGCAGTGCCACGGGTACAGGGGAGCAGTTCTTC
NA | TRBJ2-1 | TRBV5-1 | NA | CASSLVASVDEQFF | TGCGCCAGCAGCTTGGTGGCTAGCGTAGATGAGCAGTTCTTC
TRBD2 | TRBJ2-2 | TRBV7-2 | few | CASSLLPGGSVAGGELFF | TGTGCCAGCAGCTTACTCCCTGGCGGGAGCGTTGCCGGGGGGGAGCTGTTTTTT
NA | TRBJ2-1 | TRBV5-6 | NA | CASSFQGGNEQFF | TGTGCCAGCAGCTTTCAGGGGGGGAATGAGCAGTTCTTC
NA | TRBJ1-1 | TRBV4-2 | NA | CASSHPIGAQNTEAFF | TGTGCCAGCAGCCACCCCATCGGGGCGCAGAACACTGAAGCTTTCTTT
NA | TRBJ2-7 | TRBV10-3 | NA | CAIGSSGPGYEQYF | TGTGCCATCGGGTCCTCCGGACCGGGTTACGAGCAGTACTTC
NA | TRBJ1-2 | TRBV4-3 | NA | CASSQGLAGSSYGYTF | TGCGCCAGCAGCCAAGGGTTGGCAGGGTCGAGCTATGGCTACACCTTC
NA | TRBJ2-2 | TRBV19 | NA | CASSIDQGGYTGELFF | TGTGCCAGTAGTATAGATCAGGGGGGGTACACCGGGGAGCTGTTTTTT
NA | TRBJ1-3 | TRBV19 | NA | CASRSGASGNTIYF | TGTGCCAGCCGATCCGGGGCCTCTGGAAACACCATATATTTT
NA | TRBJ2-7 | TRBV19 | NA | CASSRQALPYEQYF | TGTGCCAGTAGTAGACAGGCCCTCCCCTACGAGCAGTACTTC
TRBD1 | TRBJ1-1 | TRBV11-3 | NA | CASSSSRQGEAFF | TGTGCCAGCAGCTCCTCCCGACAGGGTGAAGCTTTCTTT
NA | TRBJ1-1 | TRBV28 | NA | CASSLGQSVAEAFF | TGTGCCAGCAGTTTAGGACAGTCAGTAGCTGAAGCTTTCTTT
NA | TRBJ2-2 | TRBV9 | NA | CASSVVSGGELFF | TGTGCCAGCAGCGTAGTTAGTGGCGGGGAGCTGTTTTTT
TRBD2 | TRBJ2-7 | TRBV4-2 | NA | CASSQDAAGGGEQYF | TGTGCCAGCAGCCAAGACGCAGCGGGAGGGGGCGAGCAGTACTTC
NA | TRBJ2-7 | TRBV11-2 | NA | CASSPVGYTGSYEQYF | TGTGCCAGCAGCCCTGTAGGTTACACGGGCTCCTACGAGCAGTACTTC
NA | TRBJ2-1 | TRBV6-6 | NA | CASSYQGREQFF | TGTGCCAGCAGTTATCAGGGTCGGGAGCAGTTCTTC